The 2 T cell receptor beta chains listed next were all sequenced from one sample in a study of cytomegalovirus exposure and HLA in healthy donors. The data were produced by immunoSEQ multiplex PCR, yet TCRdb's version contains in-frame clones alone and is incomplete. The sample holds 300,000 to 400,000 clones, roughly 88% seen once. Sequences were obtained from PBMCs. The receptors shown here come from a young woman in good health and CMV-seronegative.

This chain connects TRBV27 to TRBJ1-6; 10 nucleotides match TRBD1. This CDR3 comprises 17 residues. V lost 1 base and J lost 7; bases outside the gene matches: 7. Germline V gives CDR1 MNHEY, CDR2 SMNVEV (reference sequence). The CDR3: CASSLYVDRGHNSPLHF. The CDR3 DNA reads as TGTGCCAGCAGTTTATATGTCGACAGGGGGCACAATTCACCCCTCCACTTT.

The rearrangement links TRBV19 to TRBJ1-2, with 12 bases aligning to TRBD1. V trimming: 3 bases; J trimming: 6 bases; junction bases outside the gene matches: 5. CDR1 and CDR2 (germline): LNHDA, SQIVND (reference sequence). This CDR3 spans 15 amino acids. The CDR3 here is CASSIAGTGGDGYTF. CDR3 DNA sequence: TGTGCCAGTAGTATCGCCGGGACAGGGGGCGATGGCTACACCTTC.